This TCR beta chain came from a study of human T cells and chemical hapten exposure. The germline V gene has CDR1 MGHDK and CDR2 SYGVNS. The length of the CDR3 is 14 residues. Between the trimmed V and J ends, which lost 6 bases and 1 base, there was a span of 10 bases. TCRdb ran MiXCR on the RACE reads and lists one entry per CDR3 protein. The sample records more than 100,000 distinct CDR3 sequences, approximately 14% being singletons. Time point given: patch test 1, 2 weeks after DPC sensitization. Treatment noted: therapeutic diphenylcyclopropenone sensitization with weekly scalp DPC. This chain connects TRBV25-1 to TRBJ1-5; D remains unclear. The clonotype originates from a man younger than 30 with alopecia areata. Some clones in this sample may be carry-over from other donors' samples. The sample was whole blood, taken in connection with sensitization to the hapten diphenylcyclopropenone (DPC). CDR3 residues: CASSSADSNQPQHF. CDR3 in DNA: TGTGCCAGCAGCTCTGCTGACAGCAATCAGCCCCAGCATTTT.